This T cell receptor (beta chain) derives from a study of T cell responses to AZD1222 COVID-19 vaccine. V lost 3 bases to trimming and J lost 7 bases, with 10 bases between them. CDR1 and CDR2 (germline): DFQATT, SNEGSKA (reference sequence). The CDR3 sequence is 13 residues long. Generated by immunoSEQ multiplex PCR, the TCRdb table keeps only in-frame clones and is missing some. This sample has around 94,000 clones; around nine tenths occur once, and the top ten carry 13%. The receptor was isolated from an adult in good health. The sequencing here drew on peripheral blood, taken on day 0 of AZD1222 vaccination. The chain couples TRBV20-1 to TRBJ1-6; D unresolved. The CDR3 protein is CSASLGPNSPLHF. DNA for the CDR3: TGCAGTGCTAGTCTGGGCCCCAATTCACCCCTCCACTTT.